This section outlines one TCR beta chain sequence together with its context. Which antigen it targets is not known. No much larger clonotype is one base removed from it; base qualities were not supplied. Per the germline V gene (reference sequence), LNHDA is the CDR1 and SQIVND is the CDR2. V and J are truncated by 5 bases and 3 bases respectively, leaving an intervening sequence of 5 bases. The CDR3 contains 12 residues, cysteine and phenylalanine counted. Here the CDR3 DNA is all that survives: 36 bases in frame from base 1. The collaborating institutions used their own protocols to collect whole blood in K2EDTA tubes. Collaborator samples were shipped for TCRbeta analysis as frozen whole blood, isolated PBMCs, or DNA extracted from either sample type. The sample belongs to a study of blood T cell repertoires in COVID-19 (dated by TCRdb to 2018 to 2021). Looking at the study overall: Samples covering the acute and convalescent phases of COVID-19 were provided by collaborators in the United States, Italy and Spain. The prospective study material was composed of cDNA or gDNA derived from T cells, B-cell-depleted T cells, or PBMCs. Sample metadata almost always included a de-identified subject ID, COVID-19 status, age in years and sex. The repertoires were released in a freely available public database meant as a resource for research on the immune response to SARS-CoV-2. The dataset comprised deeply sampled blood TCRbeta repertoires from subjects exposed to, actively infected with, or recovered from COVID-19. HLA class I and class II types, where available, came from metadata supplied by the sample provider rather than from assay-based typing. The samples were drawn from the first 160 participants of the ongoing ImmuneRACE study and from 1,254 subjects provided by 6 global collaborators. What the study reported, not specific to this receptor: The amount of clinical and demographic metadata varied by source and participant and was provided uncurated.

TCRbeta CDR3 regions were amplified from genomic DNA by means of the immunoSEQ Assay, a bias-controlled multiplex PCR. The study's processing was this. Within the assay, amplification of reference gene primers was used to estimate how many nucleated cells each sample contained. To quantify the absolute abundance of each unique TCRbeta CDR3 rearrangement, sequence reads were collapsed and filtered. For each sample, productive Simpson clonality was calculated as the square root of Simpson's diversity index across productive rearrangements. TCRdb retrieved this table from immuneACCESS and kept in-frame rearrangements only. Not all clones are present; in checked studies, unresolved V genes account for under half, and no reason is known for the remainder. V, J and clone size were drawn from that table, and D and trimming were deduced from the DNA. The sample table holds 210,000 or so clones, of which about 90% were seen once. Around 1.2% of the sample is taken by the ten largest.

This chain is built from TRBV19 and TRBJ1-5, with the identity of the D gene unclear. This receptor was obtained from a man aged 25-45 years with acute or convalescent COVID-19. Sequenced: peripheral blood. The DNA sequence follows: TGTGCCAGTAGTTCCTACAATCAGCCCCAGCATTTT. Its translation reads: CASSSYNQPQHF.